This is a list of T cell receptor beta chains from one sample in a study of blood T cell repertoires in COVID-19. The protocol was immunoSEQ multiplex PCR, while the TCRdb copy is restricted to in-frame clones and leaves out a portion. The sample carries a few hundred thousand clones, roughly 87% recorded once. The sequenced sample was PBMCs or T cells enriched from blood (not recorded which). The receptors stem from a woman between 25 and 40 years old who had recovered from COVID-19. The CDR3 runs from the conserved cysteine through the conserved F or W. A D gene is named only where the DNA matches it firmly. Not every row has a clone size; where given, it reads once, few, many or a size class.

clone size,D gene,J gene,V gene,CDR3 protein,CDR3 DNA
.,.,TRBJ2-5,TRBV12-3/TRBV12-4,CASSPRGETQYF,TGTGCCAGCAGTCCCCGGGGGGAGACCCAGTACTTC
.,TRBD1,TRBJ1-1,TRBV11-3,CASSFDQGAMLFF,TGTGCCAGCAGCTTCGACCAGGGGGCGATGCTTTTCTTT
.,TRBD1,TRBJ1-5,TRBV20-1,CSASSGTGHQPQHF,TGCAGTGCTAGTTCCGGGACAGGGCACCAGCCCCAGCATTTT
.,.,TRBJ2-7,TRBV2,CASSVDSLLYEQYF,TGTGCCAGCAGTGTCGACAGCCTACTATACGAGCAGTACTTC
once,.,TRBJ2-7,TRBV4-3,CASSQARGYEQYF,TGCGCCAGCAGCCAAGCCAGGGGATACGAGCAGTACTTC
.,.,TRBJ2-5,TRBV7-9,CASSLQGSGEETQYF,TGTGCCAGCAGCTTACAGGGATCCGGTGAAGAGACCCAGTACTTC
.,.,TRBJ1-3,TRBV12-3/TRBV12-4,CASSLQAGNTIYF,TGTGCCAGCAGTCTCCAGGCTGGAAACACCATATATTTT
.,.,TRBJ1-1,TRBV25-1,CASRPFGGNTEAFF,TGTGCCAGCAGACCCTTCGGGGGGAACACTGAAGCTTTCTTT
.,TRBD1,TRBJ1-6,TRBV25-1,CASSEYGQGNSPLHF,TGTGCCAGCAGTGAATACGGACAGGGGAATTCACCCCTCCACTTT
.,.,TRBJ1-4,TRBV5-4,CASSKMADLNEKLFF,TGTGCCAGCAGCAAGATGGCAGATCTTAATGAAAAACTGTTTTTT
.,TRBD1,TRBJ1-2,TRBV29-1,CSVLTGDHGYTF,TGCAGCGTCCTGACAGGGGACCATGGCTACACCTTC
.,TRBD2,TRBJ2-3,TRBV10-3,CAISRTHSGGLTDTQYF,TGTGCCATCAGTCGGACTCATAGCGGGGGGCTGACAGATACGCAGTATTTT